The 32 T cell receptor beta chains given below trace back to one sample, sequenced in a study of T cell clonality in common variable immunodeficiency. Assay used: immunoSEQ multiplex PCR; TCRdb lists only in-frame clones, some missing. Listed for the sample are 42,000 or so clones, none seen a single time. Sequenced material: peripheral blood mononuclear cells. Receptors originate from a person between 18 and 70 years old in good health.

This clone was seen ten or more times. Read data end 3 residues before the CDR3 end; the end is taken from the germline J gene. V is TRBV20-1 and J is TRBJ2-3; 8 bases agree with TRBD2. Germline CDR1 DFQATT, CDR2 SNEGSKA (reference sequence). The CDR3 sequence is 16 residues long. Trimming cost V 3 bases and J 2 bases; bases outside gene matches: 10. The CDR3 sequence: CSASGFTSGNTDTQYF. The CDR3 bases that were read are TGCAGTGCTAGTGGGTTTACTAGCGGCAACACAGATACG.

Ten or more counts support this clone. The missing CDR3 end, 3 residues past where the read stops, is filled in from the germline J gene. The rearrangement joins TRBV14 to TRBJ1-1, with 8 bases aligning to TRBD1. V dropped 0 bases and J dropped 2; count of bases not matched to a gene: 8. Per germline, CDR1 SGHDN and CDR2 FVKESK. This CDR3 comprises 17 residues. CDR3 DNA, as far as it was read: TGTGCCAGCAGCCAAGATAGGGGACAGGCTCTCAACACTGAA. Its translation is CASSQDRGQALNTE. The complete CDR3 protein is CASSQDRGQALNTEAFF. The variable domain in full, with the rest retrieved from reference TRBV14 and TRBJ1-1, is EAGVTQFPSHSVIEKGQTVTLRCDPISGHDNLYWYRRVMGKEIKFLLHFVKESKQDESGMPNNRFLAERTGGTYSTLKVQPAELEDSGVYFCASSQDRGQALNTEAFFGQGTRLTVV.

This clone was seen ten or more times. The read ends 3 residues shy of where the CDR3 ends; the end is completed using the germline J gene. The rearrangement uses TRBV20-1 and TRBJ1-2; 7 positions match TRBD1. CDR3 size: 13 residues. The V gene's germline CDR1 is DFQATT and CDR2 SNEGSKA (reference sequence). The CDR3 DNA, read in part, is TGCAGTGCTACCATGGACAGGTTCAACGGC. Encoded protein: CSATMDRFNG. The full CDR3 reads CSATMDRFNGYTF.

Many counts were recorded for this clone. The CDR3 extends 3 residues past the end of the read, so its final part is completed from the germline J gene. V and J are TRBV30 and TRBJ1-6; a weak D match, TRBD1 (5 bases). This CDR3 contains 14 residues. The germline V gene encodes CDR1 GTSNPN and CDR2 SVGIG (reference sequence). Trimming removed 1 base from V and 10 bases from J, with 14 bases in between. The sequenced CDR3 bases are TGTGCCTGGAGTGATGGTTATGAGGGGTCACCC. Its protein product is CAWSDGYEGSP. The complete CDR3 sequence is CAWSDGYEGSPLHF.

Of note for this clone: The read terminates 3 residues before the CDR3 end, so the remaining end is supplied by the germline J gene. This chain connects TRBV19 to TRBJ1-4, with TRBD1 matching over 8 bases. Germline V CDR1 and CDR2: LNHDA, SQIVND (reference sequence). The CDR3 loop spans 15 amino acids. The CDR3 bases that were read are TGTGCCAGTAGTAACAGCGGACAGGGTGGAGGGAAA. Protein: CASSNSGQGGGK. The full-length CDR3 reads as CASSNSGQGGGKLFF.

This clone was detected many times. A junction boundary mismatches the germline segment, possibly from a read error. The read terminates 3 residues before the CDR3 end, so the remaining end is supplied by the germline J gene. This chain uses TRBV7-6 with TRBJ1-6, with D perhaps matching TRBD1 (6 bases). The germline gives CDR1 SGHVS, CDR2 FNYEAQ. The CDR3 has 17 amino acids. Partial CDR3 DNA: TGTGCCAGCAGCTTCGAAGTGACAGGATCCTTTAATTCACCC. Translated: CASSFEVTGSFNSP. The whole CDR3 reads CASSFEVTGSFNSPLHF.

There are many counts of this clone. The read ends 3 residues shy of where the CDR3 ends; the end is completed using the germline J gene. The gene calls are TRBV5-5 and TRBJ2-3, with 9 bases lining up with TRBD2. This CDR3 has 15 amino acids. V shed 1 base, J shed 6 bases, and the junction held 6 bases outside the gene matches. Per germline, CDR1 SGHKS and CDR2 YYEKEE (reference sequence). The CDR3 spells CASSLMAGGPDTQYF. CDR3 bases read: TGTGCCAGCAGCTTGATGGCGGGGGGGCCGGATACG.

In its sample, this clone was seen many times. CDR3 DNA, as far as it was read: TGTGCCTGGAGAAGAGGACAGGGCTACGAG. Protein sequence: CAWRRGQGYE. The full CDR3 reads CAWRRGQGYEQYF. The chain combines TRBV30 with TRBJ2-7; 8 bases are a match to TRBD1. The CDR3 is cut off 3 residues early in the read; its end comes from the germline J gene. Germline loops: CDR1 GTSNPN, CDR2 SVGIG (reference sequence). CDR3 length: 13 amino acids. V gave up 3 bases and J gave up 3 bases; unmatched junction bases: 4.

This clone was detected ten times or more. The read is 3 residues too short to cover the CDR3 end, so that end is filled in from the germline J gene. The chain uses TRBV7-2 and TRBJ1-6; D is perhaps TRBD1 (6 bases). V was shortened by 3 bases and J by 7 bases, with 13 bases between the two germline ends. Germline loops: CDR1 SGHTA, CDR2 FQGNSA. CDR3 length equals 15 residues. Here the CDR3 reads CASSFGGRLNSPLHF. Incomplete CDR3 DNA: TGTGCCAGCAGCTTCGGGGGGCGGTTGAATTCACCC. Filled out from reference TRBV7-2 and TRBJ1-6, the complete variable domain reads GAGVSQSPSNKVTEKGKDVELRCDPISGHTALYWYRQSLGQGLEFLIYFQGNSAPDKSGLPSDRFSAERTGGSVSTLTIQRTQQEDSAVYLCASSFGGRLNSPLHFGNGTRLTVT.

This clone was seen at least ten times. The read ends 3 residues before the CDR3 terminus; that terminus is restored from the germline J gene. The chain combines TRBV18 with TRBJ1-3, with D unclear. V was clipped by 0 bases and J by 3 bases, with 3 bases between them. CDR3 length: 13 amino acids. The V gene's germline CDR1 is KGHSH and CDR2 LQKENI. Partial CDR3 DNA: TGTGCCAGCTCACCACCCATTGGAAACACC. It translates to CASSPPIGNT. The full CDR3 is CASSPPIGNTIYF. The variable domain in full, completed from reference TRBV18 and TRBJ1-3, reads NAGVMQNPRHLVRRRGQEARLRCSPMKGHSHVYWYRQLPEEGLKFMVYLQKENIIDESGMPKERFSAEFPKEGPSILRIQQVVRGDSAAYFCASSPPIGNTIYFGEGSWLTVV.

This clone was found many times. The read finishes 3 residues shy of the CDR3 end, and the germline J gene is used to complete it. The gene calls are TRBV7-9 and TRBJ1-1; TRBD1 matches 9 bases. This CDR3 comprises 14 residues. Germline V CDR1 and CDR2: SEHNR, FQNEAQ (reference sequence). With 4 bases clipped from V and 5 bases from J, the junction kept 5 bases outside the gene matches. CDR3 bases read: TGTGCCAGCAGCTATAACAGGGGGCCTACTGAA. Translated, it gives CASSYNRGPTE. The whole CDR3 sequence reads CASSYNRGPTEAFF.

This clone occurred many times. The read ends 3 residues early relative to the CDR3; the germline J gene fills the gap. The chain employs TRBV5-1 and TRBJ2-2; D might be TRBD1 (6 bases). Germline V gene data show CDR1 as SGHRS and CDR2 as YFSETQ. The CDR3 extends over 16 amino acids. V lost 0 bases, J lost 1 base, and 10 bases lay in between. Incomplete CDR3 DNA: TGCGCCAGCAGCTTGGATCCAGGGGTGAACACCGGGGAG. Encoded protein: CASSLDPGVNTGE. The full CDR3 protein reads CASSLDPGVNTGELFF.

This clone was found many times. Coverage ceases 3 residues before the CDR3 finishes, and the germline J gene fills in the end. The chain employs TRBV7-3 and TRBJ2-3; 14 bases are shared with TRBD2. This CDR3 is 18 amino acids long. The germline V gene encodes CDR1 SGHTA and CDR2 FQGTGA. V lost 0 bases, J lost 2 bases, and 4 bases stayed unmatched. CDR3 residues: CASSLTRLAGGLTDTQYF. The part of the CDR3 DNA that was read is TGTGCCAGCAGCTTAACGCGACTAGCGGGGGGGCTCACAGATACG.

This clone came up many times. The sequence runs out 3 residues before the end of the CDR3; the remainder is reconstructed from the germline J gene. V usage is TRBV7-2 and J usage is TRBJ1-2; TRBD1 might be the D (6 bases). The CDR3 has 14 amino acids. Trimming left V 1 base short and J 4 bases short, with 10 bases between. Germline V lookup: CDR1 SGHTA, CDR2 FQGNSA. The CDR3 DNA, read in part, is TGTGCCAGCAGCTTAGGGGGGGGCGGCTATGGC. Protein product: CASSLGGGGYG. The whole CDR3 is CASSLGGGGYGYTF. Filled out from reference TRBV7-2 and TRBJ1-2, the complete variable domain reads GAGVSQSPSNKVTEKGKDVELRCDPISGHTALYWYRQSLGQGLEFLIYFQGNSAPDKSGLPSDRFSAERTGGSVSTLTIQRTQQEDSAVYLCASSLGGGGYGYTFGSGTRLTVV.

There are many counts of this clone. This CDR3 reads CASSIGRGDKETQYF. Partial CDR3 DNA: TGTGCCAGTAGTATAGGCAGGGGAGATAAAGAGACC. The chain combines TRBV19 with TRBJ2-5, with D possibly being TRBD1 (6 bases). The missing CDR3 end, 3 residues past where the read stops, is filled in from the germline J gene. CDR3 size: 15 residues. V was pared by 1 base and J by 3 bases, with 12 bases between. CDR1 is LNHDA, CDR2 SQIVND, per germline (reference sequence).

This clone appeared many times. Read coverage stops 3 residues before the CDR3 terminus; the germline J gene supplies the remainder. This chain uses TRBV12-3 or TRBV12-4 with TRBJ2-7; no reliable D call. The CDR3 consists of 12 residues. Trimming cost V 3 bases and J 3 bases, with 6 bases left between them. CDR3 residues: CASSLFYYEQYF. Incomplete CDR3 DNA: TGTGCCAGCAGTTTGTTTTACTACGAG.

This clone was found a few times. The read halts 3 residues ahead of the CDR3 end, with the missing end drawn from the germline J gene. The chain combines TRBV6-1 with TRBJ1-2; D is possibly TRBD1 (5 bases). Germline V gene data show CDR1 as MNHNS and CDR2 as SASEGT. The CDR3 sequence is 15 residues long. The DNA read from the CDR3 is TGTGCCAGCAGTGAATTCGGGCAGGGCTCGAATGAC. It specifies CASSEFGQGSND. The full CDR3 protein is CASSEFGQGSNDYTF.

The sample holds many counts of this clone. Read sequence stops 3 residues before the CDR3 end, and the germline J gene provides the missing end. The gene calls are TRBV19 and TRBJ2-6; 7 bases align to TRBD1. V shed 4 bases and J 0 bases; nucleotides not matched to a gene: 15. The germline gives CDR1 LNHDA, CDR2 SQIVND (reference sequence). The length of the CDR3 is 20 residues. CDR3 DNA (partial): TGTGCCAGTAGTAAAAAGCCTCCAGGACAGGATATCTCTGGGGCCAACGTC. Its translation is CASSKKPPGQDISGANV. The CDR3 reads in full as CASSKKPPGQDISGANVLTF.

This clone has at least ten counts. The observed sequence ends 3 residues before the CDR3 terminus, with the missing tail filled in from the germline J gene. The chain couples TRBV5-5 to TRBJ2-7; no clear D gene. The V gene's germline CDR1 is SGHKS and CDR2 YYEKEE (reference sequence). V lost 0 bases and J 2 bases, leaving 9 bases between the germline ends. The length of the CDR3 is 14 residues. The CDR3 here is CASSLEVSTYEQYF. CDR3 DNA, as far as it was read: TGTGCCAGCAGCTTGGAAGTTTCTACCTACGAG.

This clone was recorded a few times. The read halts 3 residues ahead of the CDR3 end, with the missing end drawn from the germline J gene. The chain employs TRBV30 and TRBJ1-2; D might be TRBD1 (5 bases). Germline CDR1 is GTSNPN and CDR2 is SVGIG (reference sequence). The CDR3 contains 14 residues. CDR3 protein: CAWKEAGGRDTYTF. CDR3 bases read: TGTGCCTGGAAGGAAGCGGGGGGGAGGGATACC.

This clone was seen at least ten times. The observed sequence ends 3 residues before the CDR3 terminus, with the missing tail filled in from the germline J gene. The rearrangement links TRBV20-1 to TRBJ2-3, with TRBD2 matching 10 bases. This CDR3 region has 18 residues. The germline V gene has CDR1 DFQATT and CDR2 SNEGSKA (reference sequence). V was clipped by 0 bases and J by 2 bases; unmatched bases: 11. The sequenced part of the CDR3 DNA is TGCAGTGCTAGAGATCATTGGAAAGCGGGAGGGCCCACAGATACG. Amino acids: CSARDHWKAGGPTDT. The CDR3, in full, reads CSARDHWKAGGPTDTQYF.

This clone was observed at least ten times. The sequence runs out 3 residues before the end of the CDR3; the remainder is reconstructed from the germline J gene. The chain links TRBV2 to TRBJ1-4; the D gene is possibly TRBD1 (6 bases). Germline values: CDR1 SNHLY, CDR2 FYNNEI. V gave up 7 bases and J gave up 4 bases, with 10 bases separating them. This CDR3 is 13 amino acids long. The CDR3 bases that were read are TGTGCCAGCAATGGACAGAATAATGAAAAA. Translation: CASNGQNNEK. The full CDR3 protein is CASNGQNNEKLFF.

This clone was seen ten or more times. CDR3 DNA, as far as it was read: TGTGCCAGCAGTGATCTAGCGGGAGTTCCGGACGAG. Translation: CASSDLAGVPDE. The full CDR3 reads CASSDLAGVPDEQYF. The J gene is TRBJ2-7, the V gene TRBV6-1; 10 positions match TRBD2. Coverage ceases 3 residues before the CDR3 finishes, and the germline J gene fills in the end. Germline CDR1 is MNHNS and CDR2 is SASEGT. V gave up 3 bases and J gave up 5 bases; unmatched junction bases: 7. The CDR3 is made up of 15 amino acids.

Ten or more counts support this clone. From the germline J gene comes the end of the CDR3, since the read stops 3 residues before it. The rearrangement uses TRBV20-1 and TRBJ1-1; a weak D match, TRBD1 (5 bases). Germline V gives CDR1 DFQATT, CDR2 SNEGSKA (reference sequence). This CDR3 contains 12 residues. Between the trimmed V and J ends, which lost 5 bases and 4 bases, there was a span of 11 bases. The sequenced CDR3 bases are TGCAGTGCTCGTCAGGGAGGCACTGAA. Its translation is CSARQGGTE. The CDR3 in its entirety is CSARQGGTEAFF.

This clone was observed many times. The read finishes 3 residues shy of the CDR3 end, and the germline J gene is used to complete it. The V call is TRBV10-3, the J call TRBJ2-7, with 9 nucleotides matching TRBD2. Germline V gene sequence: CDR1 ENHRY, CDR2 SYGVKD. CDR3 length equals 18 residues. V trimming: 4 bases; J trimming: 1 base; junction bases outside the gene matches: 14. The chain's CDR3 is CAISGQKGYSGGSYEQYF. The CDR3 bases that were read are TGTGCCATCAGTGGACAAAAAGGCTATAGCGGGGGATCCTACGAG.

This clone was seen many times. The observed sequence ends 3 residues before the CDR3 terminus, with the missing tail filled in from the germline J gene. This sequence joins TRBV9 and TRBJ2-7; TRBD1 matches at 11 bases. The CDR3 loop spans 14 amino acids. With 2 bases clipped from V and 4 bases from J, the junction kept 2 bases outside the gene matches. Germline V CDR1 and CDR2: SGDLS, YYNGEE. The CDR3 region is CASSVGQGAYEQYF. The CDR3 bases that were read are TGTGCCAGCAGCGTCGGACAGGGGGCTTACGAG.

Points on this clone: The read falls 3 residues short of the CDR3 end, and the missing part is taken from the germline J gene. This chain joins TRBV5-6 and TRBJ1-4; 7 bases match TRBD1. CDR1 is SGHDT, CDR2 YYEEEE, per germline. This CDR3 has 14 amino acids. Trimming took 4 bases from V and 7 from J; bases not matched to a gene: 7. CDR3 sequence reads: CASSNYRGGEKLFF. CDR3 bases read: TGTGCCAGCAGCAATTACAGGGGAGGTGAAAAA.

This clone was detected ten times or more. Read data end 3 residues before the CDR3 end; the end is taken from the germline J gene. The chain recombines TRBV7-7 with TRBJ2-2; D possibly uses TRBD1 or TRBD2 (5 bases each). The length of the CDR3 is 15 residues. Per germline, CDR1 SSHAT and CDR2 FNYEAQ (reference sequence). V shed 7 bases and J shed 4 bases, with 16 bases lying between them. The CDR3 is CASTKNRGATGELFF. CDR3 DNA, as far as it was read: TGTGCCAGCACCAAGAACAGAGGGGCCACCGGGGAG.

This clone has at least ten counts. The read terminates 3 residues before the CDR3 end, so the remaining end is supplied by the germline J gene. J is TRBJ1-1 and V is TRBV20-1; 9 nucleotides match TRBD1. From germline, CDR1 is DFQATT and CDR2 SNEGSKA (reference sequence). Trimming at V came to 1 base and at J to 0 bases, leaving 6 bases not matched to a gene. The CDR3 totals 16 residues. The chain's CDR3 is CSARGQGGIMNTEAFF. The CDR3 bases that were read are TGCAGTGCTAGAGGACAGGGGGGGATCATGAACACTGAA.

As regards this clone: The read terminates 3 residues ahead of where the CDR3 ends, so the germline J gene completes it. The chain has TRBV7-7 and TRBJ1-4; D perhaps matches TRBD1 (5 bases). The CDR3 totals 13 residues. Germline V CDR1 and CDR2: SSHAT, FNYEAQ (reference sequence). The sequenced part of the CDR3 DNA is TGTGCCAGCAGCTTGACAGTGGAATCACCA. This encodes CASSLTVESP. The CDR3 reads in full as CASSLTVESPLFF.

This clone was seen repeatedly, ten times or more. Coverage ceases 3 residues before the CDR3 finishes, and the germline J gene fills in the end. The chain uses TRBV15 and TRBJ1-2, with D possibly matching TRBD1 (5 bases). CDR1 is LNHNV and CDR2 is YYDKDF in the germline V gene (reference sequence). The V end lost 0 bases, the J end lost 4 bases, and 12 bases lay between the germline ends. This CDR3 spans 15 amino acids. The CDR3 loop reads CATSRDSQGVYGYTF. Incomplete CDR3 DNA: TGTGCCACCAGCAGAGATTCGCAGGGAGTCTATGGC.

This clone was observed many times. The read ends 3 residues early relative to the CDR3; the germline J gene fills the gap. The chain uses TRBV19 and TRBJ2-7; the match to TRBD1 covers 10 bases. In germline, CDR1 is LNHDA, CDR2 SQIVND (reference sequence). CDR3 length: 15 residues. With V trimmed by 3 bases and J by 3 bases, 5 bases remained unmatched. CDR3 sequence reads: CASSIARTGGYEQYF. Partial CDR3 DNA: TGTGCCAGTAGTATTGCCCGGACAGGGGGCTACGAG. Full variable domain (remainder filled in from reference TRBV19 and TRBJ2-7): DGGITQSPKYLFRKEGQNVTLSCEQNLNHDAMYWYRQDPGQGLRLIYYSQIVNDFQKGDIAEGYSVSREKKESFPLTVTSAQKNPTAFYLCASSIARTGGYEQYFGPGTRLTVT.